The rows below give T cell receptor beta chains drawn from one sample of a study of blood T cell repertoires in COVID-19. Sequencing was performed with immunoSEQ multiplex PCR; in TCRdb, only in-frame clones are kept and a portion is missing. The sample has hundreds of thousands of clones, 85% to 90% seen once. The material sequenced was PBMCs or T cells enriched from blood (not recorded which). These receptors originate from a woman between 50 and 59 years old in a cohort exposed to, infected with or recovered from COVID-19 (not recorded which). Each CDR3 is given without its conserved first and last residue. Fields, in order: V gene, J gene, D gene, CDR3 protein. A D gene is named only where the DNA matches it firmly.

TRBV7-2	TRBJ2-1	TRBD2	ASSLRSTSGNEQF
TRBV4-1	TRBJ2-3	-	ASSPRDSEDTQY
TRBV24-1	TRBJ2-2	-	ATSGNSGELF
TRBV11-1	TRBJ1-4	TRBD1	ASSQGQVGEKLF
TRBV6-4	TRBJ2-1	TRBD2	ASSDSSGGFNEQF
TRBV19	TRBJ2-6	-	ASSQSGANVLT
TRBV6-5	TRBJ1-6	-	ASSYSPGTKISPLH
TRBV4-3	TRBJ1-5	-	ASSQTGFLGNQPQH
TRBV27	TRBJ2-7	TRBD1	ASSLLVQSDRGEQY
TRBV7-9	TRBJ2-6	-	AKQDSGANVLT
TRBV4-3	TRBJ2-1	TRBD2	ASSQDGPSGWATSYNEQF
TRBV7-3	TRBJ2-1	-	ASSLLPPTGSNPNEQF
TRBV28	TRBJ2-1	-	ASSFSMGGTYNEQF
TRBV5-6	TRBJ2-5	-	ASSQRETQY
TRBV2	TRBJ1-1	-	ASSEGPKGGGTEAF
TRBV24-1	TRBJ1-2	-	ATSDFSGYGYT
TRBV28	TRBJ2-7	-	ASSVPGAQTYEQY
TRBV5-1	TRBJ1-2	-	ASSYDSDYGYT